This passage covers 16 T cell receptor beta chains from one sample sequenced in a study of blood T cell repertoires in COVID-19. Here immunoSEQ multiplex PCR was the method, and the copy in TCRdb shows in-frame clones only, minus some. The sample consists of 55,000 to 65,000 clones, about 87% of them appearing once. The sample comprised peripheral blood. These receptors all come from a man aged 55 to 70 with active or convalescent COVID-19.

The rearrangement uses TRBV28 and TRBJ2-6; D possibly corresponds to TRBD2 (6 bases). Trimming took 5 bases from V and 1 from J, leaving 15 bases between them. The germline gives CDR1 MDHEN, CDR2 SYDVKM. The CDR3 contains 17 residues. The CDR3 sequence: CASSEPSRGSGANVLTF. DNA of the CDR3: TGTGCCAGCAGTGAACCTTCACGGGGGTCTGGGGCCAACGTCCTGACTTTC.

Here the CDR3 reads CASGRQGRGGYTF. CDR3 nucleotide sequence: TGTGCCAGCGGTAGACAGGGAAGGGGCGGCTACACCTTC. This chain joins TRBV27 and TRBJ1-2; 7 positions agree with TRBD1. This CDR3 is built from 13 residues. Germline assignment: CDR1 MNHEY and CDR2 SMNVEV (reference sequence). V lost 8 bases to trimming and J lost 8 bases; unmatched junction nucleotides: 11.

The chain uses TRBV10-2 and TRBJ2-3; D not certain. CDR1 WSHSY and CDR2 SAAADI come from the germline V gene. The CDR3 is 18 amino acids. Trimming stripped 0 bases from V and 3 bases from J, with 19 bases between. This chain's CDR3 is CASSESRVKLHGTDTQYF. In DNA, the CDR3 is TGCGCCAGCAGTGAGTCTAGAGTGAAGCTGCACGGGACAGATACGCAGTATTTT.

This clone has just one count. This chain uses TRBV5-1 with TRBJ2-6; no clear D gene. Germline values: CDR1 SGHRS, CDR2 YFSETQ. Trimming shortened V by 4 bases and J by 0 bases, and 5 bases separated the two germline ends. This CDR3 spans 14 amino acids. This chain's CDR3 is CASSTASGANVLTF. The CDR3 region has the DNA TGCGCCAGCAGCACAGCCTCTGGGGCCAACGTCCTGACTTTC.

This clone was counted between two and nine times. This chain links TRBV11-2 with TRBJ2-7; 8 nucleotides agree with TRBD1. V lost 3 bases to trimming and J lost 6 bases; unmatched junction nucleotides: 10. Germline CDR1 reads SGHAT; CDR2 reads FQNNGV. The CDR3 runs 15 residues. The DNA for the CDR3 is TGTGCCAGCAGCTTCACCGCCGGACAGGGAAGCGAGCAGTACTTC. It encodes CASSFTAGQGSEQYF.

This chain's CDR3 is CASSDQVNEQFF. CDR3 DNA sequence: TGTGCCAGCAGTGACCAGGTTAATGAGCAGTTCTTC. This rearrangement joins TRBV6-1 to TRBJ2-1; no firm D call. Looked up from germline, CDR1 is MNHNS and CDR2 is SASEGT. The CDR3 runs to 12 residues. V was clipped by 3 bases and J by 7 bases, with 7 bases between them.

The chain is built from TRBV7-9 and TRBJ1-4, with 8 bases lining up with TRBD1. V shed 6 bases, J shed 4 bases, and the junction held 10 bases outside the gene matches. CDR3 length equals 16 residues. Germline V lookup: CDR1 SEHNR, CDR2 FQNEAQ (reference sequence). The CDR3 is CASRPIRGRNNEKLFF. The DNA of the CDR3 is TGTGCCAGCAGACCCATCAGGGGGCGGAATAATGAAAAACTGTTTTTT.

CDR3 residues: CASPAKEAGNYGYTF. CDR3 bases: TGTGCCAGCCCAGCAAAAGAGGCTGGTAACTATGGCTACACCTTC. The rearrangement links TRBV6-5 to TRBJ1-2, with D unresolved. V lost 8 bases and J 1 base, leaving 17 bases between the germline ends. The CDR3 is made up of 15 amino acids. Germline loops: CDR1 MNHEY, CDR2 SVGAGI.

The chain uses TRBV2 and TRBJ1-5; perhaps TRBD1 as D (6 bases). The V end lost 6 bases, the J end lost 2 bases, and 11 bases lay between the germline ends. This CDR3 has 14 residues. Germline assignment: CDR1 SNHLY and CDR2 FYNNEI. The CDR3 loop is CASSYSGGNQPQHF. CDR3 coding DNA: TGTGCCAGCAGCTATTCAGGGGGCAATCAGCCCCAGCATTTT.

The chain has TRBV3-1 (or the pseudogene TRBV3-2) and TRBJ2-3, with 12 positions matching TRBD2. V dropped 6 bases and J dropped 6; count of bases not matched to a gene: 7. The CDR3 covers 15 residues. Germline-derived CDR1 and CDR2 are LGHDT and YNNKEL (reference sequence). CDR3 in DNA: TGTGCCAGCAGTCTTCTAGCGGGGGGGGAGGATACGCAGTATTTT. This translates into CASSLLAGGEDTQYF.

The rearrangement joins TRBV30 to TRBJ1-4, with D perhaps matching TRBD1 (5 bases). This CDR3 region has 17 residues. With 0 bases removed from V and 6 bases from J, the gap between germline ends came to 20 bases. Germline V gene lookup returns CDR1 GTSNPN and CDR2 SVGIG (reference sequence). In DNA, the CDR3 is TGTGCCTGGAGTGTACGGCGGGGTGGCAGAGGGGATGAAAAACTGTTTTTT. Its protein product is CAWSVRRGGRGDEKLFF. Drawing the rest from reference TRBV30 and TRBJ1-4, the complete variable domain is SQTIHQWPATLVQPVGSPLSLECTVEGTSNPNLYWYRQAAGRGLQLLFYSVGIGQISSEVPQNLSASRPQDRQFILSSKKLLLSDSGFYLCAWSVRRGGRGDEKLFFGSGTQLSVL.

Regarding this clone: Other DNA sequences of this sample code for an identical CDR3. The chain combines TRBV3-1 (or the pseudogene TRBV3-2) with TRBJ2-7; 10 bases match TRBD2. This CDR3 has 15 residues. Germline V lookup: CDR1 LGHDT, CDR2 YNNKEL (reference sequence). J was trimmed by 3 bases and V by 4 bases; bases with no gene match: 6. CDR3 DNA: TGTGCCAGCAGCCTCCTAGCGGGGGCGCACTACGAGCAGTACTTC. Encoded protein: CASSLLAGAHYEQYF.

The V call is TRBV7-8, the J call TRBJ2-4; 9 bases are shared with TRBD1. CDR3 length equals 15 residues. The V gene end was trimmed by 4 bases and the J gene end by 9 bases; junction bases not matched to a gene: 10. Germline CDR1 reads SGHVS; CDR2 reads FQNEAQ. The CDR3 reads CASSYGRDREGIQYF. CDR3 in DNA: TGTGCCAGCAGCTATGGCCGGGACAGGGAGGGCATTCAGTACTTC.

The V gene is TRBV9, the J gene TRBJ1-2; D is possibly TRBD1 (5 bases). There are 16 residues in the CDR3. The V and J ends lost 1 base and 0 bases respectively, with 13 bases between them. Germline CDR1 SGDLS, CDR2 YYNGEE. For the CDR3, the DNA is TGTGCCAGCAGCGTATTCCTTGACAGCACTAACTATGGCTACACCTTC. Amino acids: CASSVFLDSTNYGYTF.

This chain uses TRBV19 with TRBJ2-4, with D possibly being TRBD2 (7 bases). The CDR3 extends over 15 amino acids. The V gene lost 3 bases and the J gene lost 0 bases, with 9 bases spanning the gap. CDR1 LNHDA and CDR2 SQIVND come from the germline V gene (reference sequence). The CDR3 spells CASSMGGLAKNIQYF. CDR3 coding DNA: TGTGCCAGTAGTATGGGGGGGCTAGCCAAAAACATTCAGTACTTC.

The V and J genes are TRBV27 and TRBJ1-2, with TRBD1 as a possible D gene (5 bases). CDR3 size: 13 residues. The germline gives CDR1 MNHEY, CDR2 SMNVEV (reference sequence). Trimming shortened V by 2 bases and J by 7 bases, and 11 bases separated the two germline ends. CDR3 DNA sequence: TGTGCCAGCAGTTTAGCTTTGGGACTTGGCTACACCTTC. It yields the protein CASSLALGLGYTF.